This entry features one T cell receptor (beta chain) sequence. Time point given: week 3, after first cycle of checkpoint inhibitor. The data belong to a study of blood T cell dynamics during melanoma immunotherapy. The V and J ends lost 6 bases and 5 bases, in that order; junction bases with no gene match: 6. This CDR3 comprises 13 residues. Germline V CDR1 and CDR2: SEHNR, FQNEAQ (reference sequence). The table came from immunoSEQ multiplex PCR; TCRdb's copy has only in-frame clones and leaves some out. This sample has 11,000 to 15,000 clones, with 70% to 90% found just once. The sequence came from a human donor with melanoma. This sample comprised blood, obtained from a patient treated with checkpoint blockade. This chain uses TRBV7-9 with TRBJ2-5; 7 positions agree with TRBD1. CDR3 sequence (DNA): TGTGCCAGCAGTTCCCAGGGGGAGGAGACCCAGTACTTC. Translation: CASSSQGEETQYF.